This T cell receptor beta chain was obtained from a study of T cell responses to AZD1222 COVID-19 vaccine. Study observations and caveats: Recipients of AZD1222 seropositive at baseline numbered only 5 to 7.

For this clone: The antigen remains unidentified.

Produced via immunoSEQ multiplex PCR; TCRdb's table is partial and in-frame only. Of 100,000 to 150,000 clones listed, 90% were seen once; the top ten hold 6.9%. Germline V CDR1 and CDR2: SGHRS, YFSETQ. Trimming stripped 3 bases from V and 4 bases from J, with 10 bases between. This CDR3 has 14 amino acids. The specimen was peripheral blood, collected on day 0 of AZD1222 vaccination. The clonotype was recovered from an adult in good health. The gene calls are TRBV5-1 and TRBJ1-4; D unclear. CDR3 loop: CASSWGGNNEKLFF. The CDR3, as DNA: TGCGCCAGCAGCTGGGGAGGGAATAATGAAAAACTGTTTTTT.